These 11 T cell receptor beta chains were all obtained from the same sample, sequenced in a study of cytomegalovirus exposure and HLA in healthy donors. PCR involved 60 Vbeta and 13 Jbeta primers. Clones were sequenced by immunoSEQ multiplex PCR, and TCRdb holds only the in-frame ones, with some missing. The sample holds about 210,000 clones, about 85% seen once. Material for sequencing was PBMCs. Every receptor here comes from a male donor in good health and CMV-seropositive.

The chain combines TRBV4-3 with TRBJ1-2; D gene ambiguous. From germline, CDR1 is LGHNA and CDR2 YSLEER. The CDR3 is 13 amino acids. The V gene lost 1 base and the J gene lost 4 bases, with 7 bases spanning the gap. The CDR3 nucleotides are TGCGCCAGCAGCCAAGGATCAGGCTATGGCTACACCTTC. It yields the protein CASSQGSGYGYTF.

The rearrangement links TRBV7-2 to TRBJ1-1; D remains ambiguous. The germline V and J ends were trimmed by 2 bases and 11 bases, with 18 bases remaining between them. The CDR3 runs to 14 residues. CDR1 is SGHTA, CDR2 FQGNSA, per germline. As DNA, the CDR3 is TGTGCCAGCAGCTTAACCCGTGAGGGTCGTGAGGCTTTCTTT. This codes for CASSLTREGREAFF.

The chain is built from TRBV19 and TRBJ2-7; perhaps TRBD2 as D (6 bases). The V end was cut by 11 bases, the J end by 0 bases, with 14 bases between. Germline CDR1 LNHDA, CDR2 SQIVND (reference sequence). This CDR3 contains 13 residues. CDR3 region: CAVAGGPSYEQYF. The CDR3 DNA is TGTGCCGTGGCCGGAGGGCCCTCCTACGAGCAGTACTTC.

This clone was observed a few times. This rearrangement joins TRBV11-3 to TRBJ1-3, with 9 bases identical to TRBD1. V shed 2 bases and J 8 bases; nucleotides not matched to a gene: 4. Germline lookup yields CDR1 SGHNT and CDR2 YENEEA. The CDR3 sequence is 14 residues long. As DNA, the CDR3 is TGTGCCAGCAGCTTAACAGGGGGCCTGGACACCATATATTTT. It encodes CASSLTGGLDTIYF.

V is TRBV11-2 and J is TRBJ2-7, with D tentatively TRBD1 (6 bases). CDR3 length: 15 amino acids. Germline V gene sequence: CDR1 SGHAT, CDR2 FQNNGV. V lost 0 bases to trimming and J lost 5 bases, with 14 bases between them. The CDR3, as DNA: TGTGCCAGCAGCTTAGATAGCATCAGGGGCCACGAGCAGTACTTC. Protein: CASSLDSIRGHEQYF.

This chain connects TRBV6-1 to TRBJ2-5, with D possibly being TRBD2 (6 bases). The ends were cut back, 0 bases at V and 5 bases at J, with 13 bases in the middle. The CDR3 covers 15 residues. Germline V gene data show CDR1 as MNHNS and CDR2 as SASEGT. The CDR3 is CASSEARRDVETQYF. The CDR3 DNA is TGTGCCAGCAGTGAAGCTCGGCGGGACGTGGAGACCCAGTACTTC.

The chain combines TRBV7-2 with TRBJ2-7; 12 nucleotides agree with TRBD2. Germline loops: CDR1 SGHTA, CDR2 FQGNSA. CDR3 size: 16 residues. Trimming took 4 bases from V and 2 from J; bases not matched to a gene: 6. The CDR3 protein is CASSSLTSGRPYEQYF. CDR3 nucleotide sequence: TGTGCCAGCAGCTCCTTGACTAGCGGGAGACCCTACGAGCAGTACTTC. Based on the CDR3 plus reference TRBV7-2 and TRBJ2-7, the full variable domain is GAGVSQSPSNKVTEKGKDVELRCDPISGHTALYWYRQSLGQGLEFLIYFQGNSAPDKSGLPSDRFSAERTGGSVSTLTIQRTQQEDSAVYLCASSSLTSGRPYEQYFGPGTRLTVT.

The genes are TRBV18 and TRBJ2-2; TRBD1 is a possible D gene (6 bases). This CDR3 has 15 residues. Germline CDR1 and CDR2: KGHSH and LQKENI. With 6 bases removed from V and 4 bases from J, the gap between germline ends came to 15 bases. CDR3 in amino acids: CASSPVTGGTGELFF. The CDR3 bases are TGTGCCAGCTCCCCCGTGACAGGCGGCACCGGGGAGCTGTTTTTT.

CDR3 sequence: CASSRDREQPQHF. CDR3 in DNA: TGTGCCAGCAGTCGGGACAGGGAACAGCCCCAGCATTTT. This chain uses TRBV27 with TRBJ1-5, with TRBD1 matching 9 bases. This CDR3 spans 13 amino acids. V trimming: 5 bases; J trimming: 7 bases; junction bases outside the gene matches: 3. Germline CDR1 and CDR2: MNHEY and SMNVEV (reference sequence).

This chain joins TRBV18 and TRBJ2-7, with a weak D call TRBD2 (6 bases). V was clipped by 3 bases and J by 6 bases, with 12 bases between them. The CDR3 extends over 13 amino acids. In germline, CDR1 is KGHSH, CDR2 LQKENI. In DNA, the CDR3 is TGTGCCAGCTCACCGGGAGGTTTGGGCGAGCAGTACTTC. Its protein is CASSPGGLGEQYF.

The CDR3 reads CASSLGQIYEQYF. The CDR3 nucleotides are TGTGCCAGCAGCCTCGGACAGATCTACGAGCAGTACTTC. The chain links TRBV11-2 to TRBJ2-7; tentative D call: TRBD1 (6 bases). Germline V gene data show CDR1 as SGHAT and CDR2 as FQNNGV. The CDR3 consists of 13 residues. V lost 5 bases and J 3 bases, leaving 11 bases between the germline ends.